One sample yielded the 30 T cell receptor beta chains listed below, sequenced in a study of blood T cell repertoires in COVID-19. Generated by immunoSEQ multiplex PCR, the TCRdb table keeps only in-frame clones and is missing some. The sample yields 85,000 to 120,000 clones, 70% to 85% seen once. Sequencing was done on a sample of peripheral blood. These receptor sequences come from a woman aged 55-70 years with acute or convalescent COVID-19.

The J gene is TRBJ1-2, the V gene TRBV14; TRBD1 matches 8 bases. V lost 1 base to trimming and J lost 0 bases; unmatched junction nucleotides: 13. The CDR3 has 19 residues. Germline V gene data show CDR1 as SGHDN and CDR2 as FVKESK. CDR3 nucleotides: TGTGCCAGCAGCCAAGCCCCAGGACAGGGCGTGCGAGCTAACTATGGCTACACCTTC. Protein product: CASSQAPGQGVRANYGYTF.

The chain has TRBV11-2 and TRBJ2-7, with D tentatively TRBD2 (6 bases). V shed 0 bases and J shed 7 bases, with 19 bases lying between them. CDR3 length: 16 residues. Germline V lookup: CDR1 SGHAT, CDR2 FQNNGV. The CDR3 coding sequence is TGTGCCAGCAGCTTAGATCTATGGTCGGGGCTAGCGGAGCAGTACTTC. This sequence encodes CASSLDLWSGLAEQYF.

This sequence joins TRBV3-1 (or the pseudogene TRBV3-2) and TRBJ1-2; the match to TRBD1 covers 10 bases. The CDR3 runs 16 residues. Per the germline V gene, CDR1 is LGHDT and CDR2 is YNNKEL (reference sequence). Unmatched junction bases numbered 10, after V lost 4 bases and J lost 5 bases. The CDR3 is CASSRTAGTGDYGYTF. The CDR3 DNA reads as TGTGCCAGCAGCCGGACGGCCGGGACAGGGGATTATGGCTACACCTTC.

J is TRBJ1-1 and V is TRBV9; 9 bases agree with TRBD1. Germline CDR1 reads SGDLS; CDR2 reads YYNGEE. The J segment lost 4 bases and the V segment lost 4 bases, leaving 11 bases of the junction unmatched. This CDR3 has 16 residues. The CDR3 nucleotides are TGTGCCAGCAGCCTTCGGACAGGGGTTTCGAGCACTGAAGCTTTCTTT. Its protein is CASSLRTGVSSTEAFF. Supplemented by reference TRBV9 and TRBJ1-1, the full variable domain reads DSGVTQTPKHLITATGQRVTLRCSPRSGDLSVYWYQQSLDQGLQFLIQYYNGEERAKGNILERFSAQQFPDLHSELNLSSLELGDSALYFCASSLRTGVSSTEAFFGQGTRLTVV.

CDR3 sequence: CASSFPLGHYEQYF. The CDR3 DNA reads TGTGCCAGCAGTTTCCCTCTGGGACATTACGAGCAGTACTTC. The genes are TRBV28 and TRBJ2-7, with D perhaps matching TRBD1 (6 bases). Trimming pared 3 bases from V and 4 bases from J, leaving 13 bases between. CDR1 is MDHEN and CDR2 is SYDVKM in the germline V gene. This CDR3 comprises 14 residues.

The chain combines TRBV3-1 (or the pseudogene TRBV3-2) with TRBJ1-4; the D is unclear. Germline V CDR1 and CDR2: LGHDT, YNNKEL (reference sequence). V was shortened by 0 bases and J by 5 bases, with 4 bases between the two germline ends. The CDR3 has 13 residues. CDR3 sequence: CASSQDLNEKLFF. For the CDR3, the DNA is TGTGCCAGCAGCCAAGATTTAAATGAAAAACTGTTTTTT.

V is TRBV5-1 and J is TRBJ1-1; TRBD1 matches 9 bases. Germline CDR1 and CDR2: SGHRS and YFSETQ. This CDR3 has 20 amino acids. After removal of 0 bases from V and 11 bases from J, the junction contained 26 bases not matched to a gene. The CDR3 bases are TGCGCCAGCAGCTTGGGGGGACAGGGTTTGGGTGGATTCCAGGGAGCTTCGGCTTTCTTT. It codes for CASSLGGQGLGGFQGASAFF.

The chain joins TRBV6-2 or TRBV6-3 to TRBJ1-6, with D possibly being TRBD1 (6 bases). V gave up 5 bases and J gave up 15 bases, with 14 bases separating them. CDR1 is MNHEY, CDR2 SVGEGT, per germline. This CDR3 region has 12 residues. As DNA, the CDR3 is TGTGCCAGCAGTGAGACAGGATCGGGCCTCCACTTT. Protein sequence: CASSETGSGLHF.

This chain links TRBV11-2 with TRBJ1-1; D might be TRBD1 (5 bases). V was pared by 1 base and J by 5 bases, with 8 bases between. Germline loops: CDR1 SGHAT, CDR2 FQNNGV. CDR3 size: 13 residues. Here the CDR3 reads CASSLARATEAFF. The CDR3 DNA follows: TGTGCCAGCAGCTTAGCCAGGGCAACTGAAGCTTTCTTT.

CDR3 in amino acids: CSVVWGLITEAFF. The CDR3 bases are TGCAGCGTTGTATGGGGGCTGATCACTGAAGCTTTCTTT. The rearrangement uses TRBV29-1 and TRBJ1-1; the D gene is possibly TRBD1 (6 bases). CDR1 is SQVTM, CDR2 ANQGSEA, per germline. The germline V and J ends were trimmed by 4 bases and 4 bases, with 13 bases remaining between them. This CDR3 region has 13 residues.

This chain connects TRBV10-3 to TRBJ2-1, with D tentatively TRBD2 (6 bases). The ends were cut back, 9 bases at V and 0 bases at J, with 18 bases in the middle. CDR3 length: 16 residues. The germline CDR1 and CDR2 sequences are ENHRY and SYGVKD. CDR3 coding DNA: TGTGCCATAGGACCCGTTCGGGGGAGCTCCTACAATGAGCAGTTCTTC. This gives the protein CAIGPVRGSSYNEQFF.

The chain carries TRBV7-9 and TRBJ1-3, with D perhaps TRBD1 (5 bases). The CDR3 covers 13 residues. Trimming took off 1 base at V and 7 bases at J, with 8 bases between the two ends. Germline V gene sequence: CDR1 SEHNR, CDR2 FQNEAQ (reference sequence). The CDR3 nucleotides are TGTGCCAGCAGCTTAGATCGGGGGAACACCATATATTTT. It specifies CASSLDRGNTIYF.

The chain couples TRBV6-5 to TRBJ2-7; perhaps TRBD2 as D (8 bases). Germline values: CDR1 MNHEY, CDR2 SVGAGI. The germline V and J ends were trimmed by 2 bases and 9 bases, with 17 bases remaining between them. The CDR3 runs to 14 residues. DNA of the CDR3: TGTGCCAGCAGTTACCCAGGGGGTAGCGGGATGCAGTACTTC. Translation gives CASSYPGGSGMQYF.

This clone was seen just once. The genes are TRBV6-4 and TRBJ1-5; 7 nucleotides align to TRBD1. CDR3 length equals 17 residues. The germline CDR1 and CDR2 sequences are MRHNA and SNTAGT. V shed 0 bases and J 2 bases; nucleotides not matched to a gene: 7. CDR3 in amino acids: CASSDSKTGLGNQPQHF. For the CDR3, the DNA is TGTGCCAGCAGTGACTCGAAGACAGGGTTGGGCAATCAGCCCCAGCATTTT.

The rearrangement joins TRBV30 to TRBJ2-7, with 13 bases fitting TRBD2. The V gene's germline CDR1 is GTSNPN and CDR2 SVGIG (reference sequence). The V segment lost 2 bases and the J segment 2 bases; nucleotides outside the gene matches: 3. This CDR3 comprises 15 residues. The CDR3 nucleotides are TGTGCCTGGAGTTTGGGACTAGCGGGACCCTACGAGCAGTACTTC. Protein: CAWSLGLAGPYEQYF. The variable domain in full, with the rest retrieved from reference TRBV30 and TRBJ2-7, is SQTIHQWPATLVQPVGSPLSLECTVEGTSNPNLYWYRQAAGRGLQLLFYSVGIGQISSEVPQNLSASRPQDRQFILSSKKLLLSDSGFYLCAWSLGLAGPYEQYFGPGTRLTVT.

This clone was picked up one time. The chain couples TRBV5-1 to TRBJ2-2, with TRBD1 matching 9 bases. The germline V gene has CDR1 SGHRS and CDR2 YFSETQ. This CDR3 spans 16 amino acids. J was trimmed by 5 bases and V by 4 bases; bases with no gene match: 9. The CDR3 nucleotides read TGCGCCAGCAGCCGACCGGGACAGGGCCAGACCGGGGAGCTGTTTTTT. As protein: CASSRPGQGQTGELFF.

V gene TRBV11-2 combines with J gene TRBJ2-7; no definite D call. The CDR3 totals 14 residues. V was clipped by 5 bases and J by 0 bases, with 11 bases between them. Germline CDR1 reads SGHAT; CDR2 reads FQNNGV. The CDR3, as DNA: TGTGCCAGCAGCGTAAGCCGGAGCTCCTACGAGCAGTACTTC. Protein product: CASSVSRSSYEQYF. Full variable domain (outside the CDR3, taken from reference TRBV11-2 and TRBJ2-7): EAGVAQSPRYKIIEKRQSVAFWCNPISGHATLYWYQQILGQGPKLLIQFQNNGVVDDSQLPKDRFSAERLKGVDSTLKIQPAKLEDSAVYLCASSVSRSSYEQYFGPGTRLTVT.

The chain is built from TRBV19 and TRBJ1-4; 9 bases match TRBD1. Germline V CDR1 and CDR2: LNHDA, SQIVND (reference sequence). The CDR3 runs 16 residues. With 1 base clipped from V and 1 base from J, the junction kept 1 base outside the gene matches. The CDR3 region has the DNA TGTGCCAGTAGTATAGGGGGACAGGGAACTAATGAAAAACTGTTTTTT. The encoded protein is CASSIGGQGTNEKLFF.

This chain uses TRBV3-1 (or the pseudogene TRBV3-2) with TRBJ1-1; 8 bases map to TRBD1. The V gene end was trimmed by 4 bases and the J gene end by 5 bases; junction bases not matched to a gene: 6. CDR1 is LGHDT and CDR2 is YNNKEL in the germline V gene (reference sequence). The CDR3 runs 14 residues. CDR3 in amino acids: CASSLGQGGTEAFF. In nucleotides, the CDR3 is TGTGCCAGCAGCCTCGGACAGGGTGGGACTGAAGCTTTCTTT.

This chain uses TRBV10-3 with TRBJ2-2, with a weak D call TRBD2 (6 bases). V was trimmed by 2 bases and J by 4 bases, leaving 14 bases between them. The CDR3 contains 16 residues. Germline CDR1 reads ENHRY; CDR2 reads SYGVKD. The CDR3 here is CAISEDGGLFTGELFF. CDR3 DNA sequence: TGTGCCATCAGTGAGGACGGAGGGCTATTCACCGGGGAGCTGTTTTTT.

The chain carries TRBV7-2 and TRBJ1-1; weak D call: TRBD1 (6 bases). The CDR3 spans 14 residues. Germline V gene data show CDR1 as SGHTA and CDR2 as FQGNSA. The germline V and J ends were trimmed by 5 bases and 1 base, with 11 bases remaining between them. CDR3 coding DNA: TGTGCCAGCAGCACAGCGACAGGGAACACTGAAGCTTTCTTT. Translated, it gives CASSTATGNTEAFF. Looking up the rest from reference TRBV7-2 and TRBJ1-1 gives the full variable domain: GAGVSQSPSNKVTEKGKDVELRCDPISGHTALYWYRQSLGQGLEFLIYFQGNSAPDKSGLPSDRFSAERTGGSVSTLTIQRTQQEDSAVYLCASSTATGNTEAFFGQGTRLTVV.

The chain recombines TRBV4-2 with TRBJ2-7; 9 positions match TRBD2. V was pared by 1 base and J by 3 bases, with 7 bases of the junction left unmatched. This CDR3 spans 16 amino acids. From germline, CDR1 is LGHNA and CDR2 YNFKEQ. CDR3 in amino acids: CASSQAPGLARYEQYF. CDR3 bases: TGTGCCAGCAGCCAAGCCCCGGGACTAGCCCGCTACGAGCAGTACTTC.

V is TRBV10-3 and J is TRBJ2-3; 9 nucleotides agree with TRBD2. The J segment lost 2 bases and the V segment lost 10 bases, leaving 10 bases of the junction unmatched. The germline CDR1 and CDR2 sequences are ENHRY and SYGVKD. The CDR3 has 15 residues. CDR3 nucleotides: TGTGCCACCGGGGGGCTAGCGGGGTTCACAGATACGCAGTATTTT. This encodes CATGGLAGFTDTQYF.

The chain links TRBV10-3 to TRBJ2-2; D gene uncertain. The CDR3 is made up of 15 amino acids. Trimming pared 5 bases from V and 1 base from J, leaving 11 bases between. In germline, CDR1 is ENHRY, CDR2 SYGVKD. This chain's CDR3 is CAISREAENTGELFF. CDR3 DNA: TGTGCCATCAGTCGAGAGGCAGAGAACACCGGGGAGCTGTTTTTT.

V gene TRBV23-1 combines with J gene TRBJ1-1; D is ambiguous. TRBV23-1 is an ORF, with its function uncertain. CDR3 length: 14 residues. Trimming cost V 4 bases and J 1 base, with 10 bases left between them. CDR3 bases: TGCGCCAGCAGTCTGTTAGTCCCGAACACTGAAGCTTTCTTT. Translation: CASSLLVPNTEAFF.

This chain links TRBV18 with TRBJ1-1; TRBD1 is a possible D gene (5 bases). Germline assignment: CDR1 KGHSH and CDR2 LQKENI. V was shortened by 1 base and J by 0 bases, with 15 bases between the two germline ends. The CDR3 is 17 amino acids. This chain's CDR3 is CASSPRSGLSMNTEAFF. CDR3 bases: TGTGCCAGCTCACCACGGTCAGGGCTAAGCATGAACACTGAAGCTTTCTTT.

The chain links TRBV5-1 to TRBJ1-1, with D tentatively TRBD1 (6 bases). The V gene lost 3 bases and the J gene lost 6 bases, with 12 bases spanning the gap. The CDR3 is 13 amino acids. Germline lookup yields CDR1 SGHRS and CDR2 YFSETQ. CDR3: CASSWAGDPEAFF. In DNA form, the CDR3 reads TGCGCCAGCAGCTGGGCAGGGGATCCTGAAGCTTTCTTT.

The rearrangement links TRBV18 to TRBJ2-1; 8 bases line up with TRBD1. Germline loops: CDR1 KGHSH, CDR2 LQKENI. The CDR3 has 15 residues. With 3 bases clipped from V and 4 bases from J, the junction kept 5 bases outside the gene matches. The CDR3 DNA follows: TGTGCCAGCTCACCGGACAGGGCGGGTTACAATGAGCAGTTCTTC. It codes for CASSPDRAGYNEQFF. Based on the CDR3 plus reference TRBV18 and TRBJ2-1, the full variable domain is NAGVMQNPRHLVRRRGQEARLRCSPMKGHSHVYWYRQLPEEGLKFMVYLQKENIIDESGMPKERFSAEFPKEGPSILRIQQVVRGDSAAYFCASSPDRAGYNEQFFGPGTRLTVL.

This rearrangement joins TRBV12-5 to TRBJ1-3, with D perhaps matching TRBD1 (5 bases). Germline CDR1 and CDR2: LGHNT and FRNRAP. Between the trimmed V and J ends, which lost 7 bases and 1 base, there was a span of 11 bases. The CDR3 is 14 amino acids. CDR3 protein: CASASGDSGNTIYF. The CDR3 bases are TGTGCTAGTGCCTCGGGGGATTCTGGAAACACCATATATTTT.

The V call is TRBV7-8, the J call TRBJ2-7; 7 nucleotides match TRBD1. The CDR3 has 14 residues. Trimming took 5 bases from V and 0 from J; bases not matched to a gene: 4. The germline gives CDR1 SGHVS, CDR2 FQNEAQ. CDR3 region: CASSLRTGSYEQYF. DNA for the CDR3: TGTGCCAGCAGCCTCCGGACAGGCTCCTACGAGCAGTACTTC.